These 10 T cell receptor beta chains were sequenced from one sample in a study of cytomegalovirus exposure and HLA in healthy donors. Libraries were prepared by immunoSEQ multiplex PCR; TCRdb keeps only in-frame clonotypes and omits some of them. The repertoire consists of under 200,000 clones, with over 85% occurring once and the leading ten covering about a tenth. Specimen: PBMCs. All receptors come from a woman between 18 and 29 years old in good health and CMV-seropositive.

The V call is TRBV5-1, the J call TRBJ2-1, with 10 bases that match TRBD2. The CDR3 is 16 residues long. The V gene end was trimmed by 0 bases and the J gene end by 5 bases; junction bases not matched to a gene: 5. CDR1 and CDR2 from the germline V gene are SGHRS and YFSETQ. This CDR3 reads CASSLVLAGVDNEQFF. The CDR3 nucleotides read TGCGCCAGCAGCTTGGTGCTAGCGGGAGTAGACAATGAGCAGTTCTTC. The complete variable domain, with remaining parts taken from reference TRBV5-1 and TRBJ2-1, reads KAGVTQTPRYLIKTRGQQVTLSCSPISGHRSVSWYQQTPGQGLQFLFEYFSETQRNKGNFPGRFSGRQFSNSRSEMNVSTLELGDSALYLCASSLVLAGVDNEQFFGPGTRLTVL.

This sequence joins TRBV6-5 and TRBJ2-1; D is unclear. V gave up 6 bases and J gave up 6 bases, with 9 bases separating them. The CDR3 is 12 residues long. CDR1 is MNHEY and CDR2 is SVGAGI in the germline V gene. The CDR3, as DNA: TGTGCCAGCAGAGTATCAGGCAATGAGCAGTTCTTC. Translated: CASRVSGNEQFF.

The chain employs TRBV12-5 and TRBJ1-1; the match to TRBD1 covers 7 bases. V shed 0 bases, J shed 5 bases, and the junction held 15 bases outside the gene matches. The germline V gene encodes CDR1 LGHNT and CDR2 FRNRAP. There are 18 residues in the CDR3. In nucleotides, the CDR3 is TGTGCTAGTGGTTTGGTACTGTCAGCGACAGGGAGCGAAACTGAAGCTTTCTTT. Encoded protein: CASGLVLSATGSETEAFF.

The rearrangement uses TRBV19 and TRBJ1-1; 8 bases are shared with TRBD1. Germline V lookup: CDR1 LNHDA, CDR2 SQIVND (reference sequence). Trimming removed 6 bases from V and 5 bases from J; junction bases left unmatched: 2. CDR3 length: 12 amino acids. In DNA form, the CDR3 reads TGTGCCAGTAGGCAGGGGGCAACTGAAGCTTTCTTT. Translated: CASRQGATEAFF.

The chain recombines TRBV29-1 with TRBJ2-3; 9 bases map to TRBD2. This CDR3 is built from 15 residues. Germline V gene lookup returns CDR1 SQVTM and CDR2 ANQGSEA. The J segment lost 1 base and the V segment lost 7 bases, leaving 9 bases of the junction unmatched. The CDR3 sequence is CSAWIAGEGTDTQYF. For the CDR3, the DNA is TGCAGCGCCTGGATAGCGGGAGAGGGCACAGATACGCAGTATTTT.

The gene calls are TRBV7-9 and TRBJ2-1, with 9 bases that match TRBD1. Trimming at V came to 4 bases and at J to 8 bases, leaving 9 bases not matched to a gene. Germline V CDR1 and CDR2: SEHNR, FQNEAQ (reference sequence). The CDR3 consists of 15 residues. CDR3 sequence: CASSSGTGYLDEQFF. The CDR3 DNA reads TGTGCCAGCAGCTCCGGGACAGGGTATTTAGATGAGCAGTTCTTC. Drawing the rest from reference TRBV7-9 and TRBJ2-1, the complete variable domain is DTGVSQNPRHKITKRGQNVTFRCDPISEHNRLYWYRQTLGQGPEFLTYFQNEAQLEKSRLLSDRFSAERPKGSFSTLEIQRTEQGDSAMYLCASSSGTGYLDEQFFGPGTRLTVL.

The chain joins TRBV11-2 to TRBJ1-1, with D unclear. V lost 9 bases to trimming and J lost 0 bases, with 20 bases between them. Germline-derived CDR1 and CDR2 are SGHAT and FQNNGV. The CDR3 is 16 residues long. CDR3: CASATSGQLMNTEAFF. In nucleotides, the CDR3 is TGTGCCAGTGCCACAAGTGGGCAGCTCATGAACACTGAAGCTTTCTTT.

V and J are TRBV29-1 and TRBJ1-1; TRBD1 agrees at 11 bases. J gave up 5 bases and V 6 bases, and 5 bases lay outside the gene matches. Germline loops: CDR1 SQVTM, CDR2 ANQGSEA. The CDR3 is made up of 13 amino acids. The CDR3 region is CSVVDRGLTEAFF. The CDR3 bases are TGCAGCGTGGTGGACAGGGGGCTTACTGAAGCTTTCTTT.

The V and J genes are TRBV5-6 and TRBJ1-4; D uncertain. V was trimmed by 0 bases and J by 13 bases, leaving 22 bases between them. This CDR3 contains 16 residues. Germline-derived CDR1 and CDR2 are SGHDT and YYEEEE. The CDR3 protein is CASSLVLEGRALGLFF. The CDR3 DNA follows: TGTGCCAGCAGCTTGGTCTTGGAGGGCCGAGCTTTGGGACTGTTTTTT.

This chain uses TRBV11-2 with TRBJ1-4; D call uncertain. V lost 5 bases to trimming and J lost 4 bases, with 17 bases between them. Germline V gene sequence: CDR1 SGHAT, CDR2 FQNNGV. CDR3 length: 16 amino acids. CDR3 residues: CASSAQAGGLNEKLFF. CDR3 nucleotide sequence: TGTGCCAGCAGCGCTCAGGCGGGTGGTCTTAATGAAAAACTGTTTTTT.